Reported below is one TCR beta chain. No cognate antigen has been identified for it. Base qualities are not at hand, and no much larger clone is one base apart. This sample was included in a study of blood T cell repertoires in COVID-19 (TCRdb year 2020). Study-wide context: Collaborator samples came from the United States, Italy and Spain and covered acute and convalescent phases of COVID-19. Samples were obtained from the ongoing ImmuneRACE study (first 160 participants) and from about 1,300 subjects provided by 6 global collaborators. The material from the prospective study consisted of cDNA or gDNA derived from T cells, B-cell-depleted T cells, or PBMCs. The repertoires were released in a freely available public database meant as a resource for research on the immune response to SARS-CoV-2. Nearly every sample came with metadata listing a de-identified subject ID, COVID-19 status, age in years and sex. Where available, HLA class I and class II types were taken from metadata supplied by the sample provider and were not determined by assay-based typing. Deeply sampled blood TCRbeta repertoires from subjects exposed to, actively infected with, or recovered from COVID-19 were included in the dataset. General findings and caveats noted by the study authors: How much clinical and demographic metadata was included differed by source and by participant, and the metadata was provided uncurated.

A second Seattle source provided samples from volunteer blood donors who had recovered from COVID-19. Collaborating institutions collected whole blood in K2EDTA tubes following their own protocols. Collaborator samples were shipped for TCRbeta analysis as frozen whole blood, isolated PBMCs, or DNA extracted from either sample type. V loses 3 bases at its end and J loses 7 bases; junction bases beyond the gene matches: 16. The CDR3, from cysteine to phenylalanine, totals 17 residues. Of the read, only the CDR3 DNA is kept; its 51 bases are in frame from base 1. From the germline V gene, CDR1 is SGHRS and CDR2 is YFSETQ. The immunoSEQ Assay, a bias-controlled multiplex PCR, was used to amplify TCRbeta CDR3 regions from genomic DNA. In the source study's methods: The number of nucleated cells in each sample was estimated from the amplification of reference gene primers within the assay. Sequence reads were collapsed and filtered to measure the absolute abundance of every unique TCRbeta CDR3 rearrangement. For each sample, productive Simpson clonality was calculated as the square root of Simpson's diversity index over productive rearrangements. The source is immuneACCESS, and TCRdb retained only in-frame sequences with V and J called. Part of the clones is not carried over; for the studies checked, unresolved V genes explain less than half of this, and the remainder is unexplained. D and trimming were read from the DNA, whereas the V and J calls and clone size are those reported in that table. The sample profile shows some 300,000 clones; approximately 90% of them were found once. Of the sample, about 7% is held by the ten largest clones.

Sequencing input: peripheral blood. The rearranged segments are TRBV5-1 and TRBJ2-1; 7 bases in between match TRBD2. The receptor's source is a woman under 40 who had recovered from COVID-19. At the DNA level, the sequence is TGCGCCAGCAGCTATGACCTTCTAGCGGCGAAGGGAAATGAGCAGTTCTTC. Protein translation: CASSYDLLAAKGNEQFF.